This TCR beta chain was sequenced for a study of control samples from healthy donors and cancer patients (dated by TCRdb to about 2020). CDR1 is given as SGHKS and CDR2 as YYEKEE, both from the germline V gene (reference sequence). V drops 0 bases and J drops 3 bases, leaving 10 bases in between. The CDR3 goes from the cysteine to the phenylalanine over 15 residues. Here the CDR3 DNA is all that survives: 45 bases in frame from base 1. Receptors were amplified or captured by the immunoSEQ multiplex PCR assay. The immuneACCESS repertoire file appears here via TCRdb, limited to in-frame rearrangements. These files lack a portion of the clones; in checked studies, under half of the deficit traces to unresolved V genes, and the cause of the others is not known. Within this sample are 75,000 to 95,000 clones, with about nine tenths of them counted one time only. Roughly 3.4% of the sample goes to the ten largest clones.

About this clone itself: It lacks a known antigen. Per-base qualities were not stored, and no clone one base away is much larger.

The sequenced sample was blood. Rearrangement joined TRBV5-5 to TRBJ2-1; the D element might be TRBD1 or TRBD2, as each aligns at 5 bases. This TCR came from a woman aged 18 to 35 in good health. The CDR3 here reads CASSLGDGHYNEQFF. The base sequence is TGTGCCAGCAGCTTGGGGGACGGTCACTACAATGAGCAGTTCTTC.